The rows below give T cell receptor beta chains drawn from one sample of a study of blood T cell repertoires in COVID-19. Measured with immunoSEQ multiplex PCR; TCRdb has only the in-frame clones, and not every one. This sample carries around 190,000 clones, 79% of them seen once, and the ten largest clones take around 6%. The sample taken for sequencing was peripheral blood. The receptors shown here come from a woman between 40 and 55 years old with COVID-19, enrolled during active disease. CDR3s leave out the opening cysteine and the closing phenylalanine or tryptophan.

CDR3aa	v_gene	j_gene
ASSQDYRQGGSPLH	TRBV4-2	TRBJ1-6
ASSSRTGKYNSPLH	TRBV7-9	TRBJ1-6
ASRLQGRQETQY	TRBV6-5	TRBJ2-5
ASRSLGQGKTNYGYT	TRBV4-2	TRBJ1-2
ASSFASGYNEQF	TRBV13	TRBJ2-1
ASSLGPSYNEQF	TRBV11-3	TRBJ2-1
ASSEPGQALGYGYT	TRBV6-1	TRBJ1-2
ASSFYLYNEQF	TRBV19	TRBJ2-1
ASSLDPPSLLAGENTQY	TRBV11-2	TRBJ2-3
ASSRSGVGEDTQY	TRBV7-6	TRBJ2-3
ASGHSIGAQH	TRBV7-9	TRBJ1-5
ASRAEDFYGYT	TRBV5-1	TRBJ1-2
ASSYSVGGKIQAF	TRBV6-5	TRBJ1-1
ASTPPSSGSSQF	TRBV2	TRBJ2-1
ASMVDRTGEAF	TRBV3-1/TRBV3-2	TRBJ1-1
ASSRTTGGIQPQH	TRBV4-1	TRBJ1-5
ASSPLAGGDTGELF	TRBV11-1	TRBJ2-2
ASSYETSGATDTQY	TRBV6-5	TRBJ2-3
AISESGTSGFNEQF	TRBV10-3	TRBJ2-1
ASSEDRSNTEAF	TRBV6-4	TRBJ1-1
ASSPRGLREQY	TRBV13	TRBJ2-7
ASSSGTGHSGNTIY	TRBV5-1	TRBJ1-3
ASRDRGVTDTQY	TRBV5-1	TRBJ2-3
ASQRASINNEQF	TRBV9	TRBJ2-1
ASSQEGLAGVGEQF	TRBV2	TRBJ2-1
ASSGSTGALNSPLH	TRBV18	TRBJ1-6
ATSDSTGDEQY	TRBV24-1	TRBJ2-7
ASSLLLNTEAF	TRBV27	TRBJ1-1
ASSPPGSGLLQETQY	TRBV18	TRBJ2-5